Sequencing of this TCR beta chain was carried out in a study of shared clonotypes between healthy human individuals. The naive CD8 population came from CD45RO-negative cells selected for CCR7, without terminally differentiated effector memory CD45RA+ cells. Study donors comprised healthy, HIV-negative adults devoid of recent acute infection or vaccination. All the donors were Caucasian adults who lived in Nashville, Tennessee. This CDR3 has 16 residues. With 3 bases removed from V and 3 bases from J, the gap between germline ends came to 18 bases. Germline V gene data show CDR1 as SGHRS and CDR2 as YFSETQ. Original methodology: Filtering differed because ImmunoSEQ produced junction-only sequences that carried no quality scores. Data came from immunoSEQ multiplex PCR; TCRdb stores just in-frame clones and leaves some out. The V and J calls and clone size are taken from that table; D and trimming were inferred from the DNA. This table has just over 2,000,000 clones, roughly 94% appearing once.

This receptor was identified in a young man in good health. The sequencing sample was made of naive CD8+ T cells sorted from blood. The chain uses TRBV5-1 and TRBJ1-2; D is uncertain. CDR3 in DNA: TGCGCCAGCAGCTCCCCCAGTGGTTTCGGCGACTATGGCTACACCTTC. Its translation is CASSSPSGFGDYGYTF.